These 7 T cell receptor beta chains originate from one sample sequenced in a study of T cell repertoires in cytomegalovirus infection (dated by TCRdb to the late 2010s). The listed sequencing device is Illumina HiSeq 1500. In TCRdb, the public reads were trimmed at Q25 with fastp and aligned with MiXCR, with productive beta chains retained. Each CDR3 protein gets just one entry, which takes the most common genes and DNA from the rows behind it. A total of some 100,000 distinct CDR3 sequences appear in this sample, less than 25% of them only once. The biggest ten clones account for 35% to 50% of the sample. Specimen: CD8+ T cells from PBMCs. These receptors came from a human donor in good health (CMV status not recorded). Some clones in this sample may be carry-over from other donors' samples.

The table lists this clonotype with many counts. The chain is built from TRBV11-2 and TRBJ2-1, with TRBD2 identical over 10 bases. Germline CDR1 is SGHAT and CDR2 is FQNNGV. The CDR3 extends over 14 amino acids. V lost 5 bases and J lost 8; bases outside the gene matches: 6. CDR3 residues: CASSQASGSYEQFF. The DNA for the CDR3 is TGTGCCAGCAGCCAAGCTAGCGGGAGTTATGAGCAGTTCTTC.

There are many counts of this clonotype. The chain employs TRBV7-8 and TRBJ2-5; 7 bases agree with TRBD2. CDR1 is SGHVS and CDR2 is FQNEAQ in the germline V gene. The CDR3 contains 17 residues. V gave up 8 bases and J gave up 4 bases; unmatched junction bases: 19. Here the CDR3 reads CASAASVAGWAGETQYF. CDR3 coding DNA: TGTGCCAGCGCCGCCTCGGTAGCGGGTTGGGCAGGAGAGACCCAGTACTTC.

The CDR3 DNA reads as TGTGCCAGCAGTTACTCTCTAGTCTACGAGCAGTACTTC. As protein: CASSYSLVYEQYF. The rearrangement uses TRBV6-2 or TRBV6-3 and TRBJ2-7; D unclear. The length of the CDR3 is 13 residues. Germline V gene lookup returns CDR1 MNHEY and CDR2 SVGEGT. The V end was cut by 0 bases, the J end by 3 bases, with 6 bases between.

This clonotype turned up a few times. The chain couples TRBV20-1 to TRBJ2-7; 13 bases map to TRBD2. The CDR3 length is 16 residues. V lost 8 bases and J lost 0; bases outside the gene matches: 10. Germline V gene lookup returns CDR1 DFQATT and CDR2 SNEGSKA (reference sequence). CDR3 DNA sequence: TGCAGTACTCCGGGACTAGCGGGGTGGAGCTCCTACGAGCAGTACTTC. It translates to CSTPGLAGWSSYEQYF.

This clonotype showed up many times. The CDR3 sequence is CASSLRTGAYEQYF. The CDR3 coding sequence is TGTGCCAGCAGCTTACGGACAGGGGCCTACGAGCAGTACTTC. The chain carries TRBV13 and TRBJ2-7; 9 bases agree with TRBD1. CDR1 and CDR2 from the germline V gene are PRHDT and FYEKMQ (reference sequence). Losses at the gene ends were 2 bases for V and 2 bases for J; bases not matched to a gene: 1. This CDR3 comprises 14 residues.

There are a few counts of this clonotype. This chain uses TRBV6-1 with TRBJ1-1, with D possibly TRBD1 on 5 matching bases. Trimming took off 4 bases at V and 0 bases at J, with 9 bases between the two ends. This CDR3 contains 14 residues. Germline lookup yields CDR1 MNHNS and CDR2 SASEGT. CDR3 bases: TGTGCCAGCAGTGGGGACGGCATGAACACTGAAGCTTTCTTT. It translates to CASSGDGMNTEAFF.

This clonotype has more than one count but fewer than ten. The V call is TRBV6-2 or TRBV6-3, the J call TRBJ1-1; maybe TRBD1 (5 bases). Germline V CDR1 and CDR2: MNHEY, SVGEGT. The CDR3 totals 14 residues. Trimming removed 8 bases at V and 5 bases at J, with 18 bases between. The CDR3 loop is CASQPTAVRTEAFF. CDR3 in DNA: TGTGCCAGCCAACCGACAGCCGTCCGGACTGAAGCTTTCTTT.